The TCR beta chain under discussion was sequenced for a study of blood T cell repertoires in COVID-19. As handled by the study authors: Reference gene primer amplification yielded estimated nucleated cell counts. Only in-frame clones appear in the TCRdb table, and some are missing; sequencing was by immunoSEQ multiplex PCR. V and J calls and clone size are as listed in that table; D and trimming were resolved from the DNA. The data contain roughly 450,000 clones, 90% of them singletons. The sequence was collected from a man aged 18 to 29 who had recovered from COVID-19. Sequencing was done on a sample of PBMCs or T cells enriched from blood (not recorded which).

The CDR3 is CASSLGPSRDGYTF. CDR3 bases: TGCGCCAGCAGCTTGGGGCCCTCTCGGGATGGCTACACCTTC. The chain couples TRBV5-1 to TRBJ1-2; no clear D gene. The V and J ends lost 0 bases and 6 bases respectively, with 12 bases between them. The CDR3 totals 14 residues. Per germline, CDR1 SGHRS and CDR2 YFSETQ.